Shown below are 18 T cell receptor beta chains from a single sample sequenced in a study of blood T cell repertoires in COVID-19. Here immunoSEQ multiplex PCR was the method, and the copy in TCRdb shows in-frame clones only, minus some. The sample includes about 220,000 clones, about 80% of them seen just once. The sample taken for sequencing was PBMCs or T cells enriched from blood (not recorded which). The receptors derive from a woman aged 40-49 years with acute COVID-19.

The chain employs TRBV5-1 and TRBJ1-2, with D perhaps matching TRBD1 (6 bases). V lost 6 bases and J 4 bases, leaving 19 bases between the germline ends. The germline CDR1 and CDR2 sequences are SGHRS and YFSETQ. The CDR3 loop spans 15 amino acids. The CDR3 is CASTSAEGQGYGYTF. CDR3 bases: TGCGCCAGCACCTCAGCCGAGGGACAAGGCTATGGCTACACCTTC.

V is TRBV5-4 and J is TRBJ1-2; the D gene is possibly TRBD1 (6 bases). The V gene lost 0 bases and the J gene lost 8 bases, with 20 bases spanning the gap. Germline V lookup: CDR1 SGHNT, CDR2 YYREEE (reference sequence). The CDR3 contains 16 residues. The CDR3 loop is CASSLASVGGLRGYTF. Here the CDR3 DNA reads TGTGCCAGCAGCTTGGCCTCGGTTGGGGGCCTCCGAGGCTACACCTTC.

V gene TRBV30 combines with J gene TRBJ2-2; 9 nucleotides match TRBD2. This CDR3 is built from 15 residues. V dropped 6 bases and J dropped 4; count of bases not matched to a gene: 9. Germline V gene lookup returns CDR1 GTSNPN and CDR2 SVGIG (reference sequence). The CDR3 here is CACSNSGRGTGELFF. The CDR3 DNA follows: TGTGCCTGTTCTAATAGCGGGAGAGGCACCGGGGAGCTGTTTTTT.

This clone appeared a few times. The CDR3 region is CASSPHWGGNYLSYSNQPQHF. In DNA, the CDR3 is TGTGCCAGCAGTCCCCACTGGGGGGGGAACTACCTCTCGTATAGCAATCAGCCCCAGCATTTT. The V call is TRBV21-1, the J call TRBJ1-5. TRBV21-1 is deemed a pseudogene. The CDR3 totals 21 residues.

The CDR3 region has the DNA TGCGCCAGCAGTTTTGGGGGCAAGGACACTGAAGCTTTCTTT. It translates to CASSFGGKDTEAFF. The V call is TRBV5-1, the J call TRBJ1-1; weak D call: TRBD1 (6 bases). This CDR3 has 14 residues. The germline V and J ends were trimmed by 5 bases and 3 bases, with 14 bases remaining between them. Per germline, CDR1 SGHRS and CDR2 YFSETQ.

V and J are TRBV10-1 and TRBJ1-1; D is unclear. V was pared by 8 bases and J by 0 bases, with 10 bases between. There are 13 residues in the CDR3. Germline V gene data show CDR1 as WNHNN and CDR2 as SYGVQD (reference sequence). CDR3 sequence reads: CASRSDVNTEAFF. The CDR3 coding sequence is TGCGCCAGCCGGAGCGATGTGAACACTGAAGCTTTCTTT.

The chain joins TRBV3-1 (or the pseudogene TRBV3-2) to TRBJ2-1, with D perhaps TRBD2 (6 bases). The CDR3 covers 16 residues. Looked up from germline, CDR1 is LGHDT and CDR2 is YNNKEL (reference sequence). Trimming cost V 4 bases and J 0 bases, with 13 bases left between them. CDR3 in amino acids: CASSPVLTSSYNEQFF. As DNA, the CDR3 is TGTGCCAGCAGCCCGGTTCTGACTAGCTCCTACAATGAGCAGTTCTTC.

This chain uses TRBV11-2 with TRBJ1-5; no reliable D call. V shed 0 bases and J shed 5 bases, with 5 bases lying between them. Germline loops: CDR1 SGHAT, CDR2 FQNNGV. The CDR3 consists of 13 residues. The CDR3 loop reads CASSLDPYQPQHF. The CDR3 DNA reads TGTGCCAGCAGCTTAGACCCGTATCAGCCCCAGCATTTT. The full variable domain, in which reference TRBV11-2 and TRBJ1-5 provide the parts outside the CDR3, is EAGVAQSPRYKIIEKRQSVAFWCNPISGHATLYWYQQILGQGPKLLIQFQNNGVVDDSQLPKDRFSAERLKGVDSTLKIQPAKLEDSAVYLCASSLDPYQPQHFGDGTRLSIL.

J is TRBJ2-7 and V is TRBV6-5; possible D gene TRBD2, 6 bases. The CDR3 is 13 amino acids. The germline V gene has CDR1 MNHEY and CDR2 SVGAGI. V lost 6 bases and J lost 4, with 13 bases in between. The CDR3 protein is CASRLRDLYEQYF. The CDR3, as DNA: TGTGCCAGCAGACTTAGGGACTTGTACGAGCAGTACTTC.

V usage is TRBV19 and J usage is TRBJ2-5; maybe TRBD1 (5 bases). Trimming took off 5 bases at V and 3 bases at J, with 13 bases between the two ends. The CDR3 loop spans 14 amino acids. From germline, CDR1 is LNHDA and CDR2 SQIVND (reference sequence). This chain's CDR3 is CASSDRSPKETQYF. CDR3 in DNA: TGTGCCAGTAGTGACAGAAGCCCTAAAGAGACCCAGTACTTC.

The genes are TRBV6-1 and TRBJ2-7, with unresolved D. V was shortened by 1 base and J by 3 bases, with 7 bases between the two germline ends. The CDR3 covers 13 residues. CDR1 is MNHNS and CDR2 is SASEGT in the germline V gene. The CDR3 DNA reads as TGTGCCAGCAGTGAAGGACTCCTCTACGAGCAGTACTTC. Amino acids: CASSEGLLYEQYF.

V and J are TRBV7-2 and TRBJ2-1; 7 nucleotides line up with TRBD2. Losses at the gene ends were 1 base for V and 4 bases for J; bases not matched to a gene: 1. CDR3 length equals 14 residues. CDR1 is SGHTA, CDR2 FQGNSA, per germline. CDR3 in amino acids: CASSLGDYYNEQFF. As DNA, the CDR3 is TGTGCCAGCAGCTTAGGGGACTATTACAATGAGCAGTTCTTC.

As for this clone: Other DNA variants within this sample encode the same CDR3. The chain has TRBV2 and TRBJ1-3, with D maybe TRBD1 (6 bases). Trimming removed 1 base at V and 0 bases at J, with 10 bases between. Germline values: CDR1 SNHLY, CDR2 FYNNEI. This CDR3 contains 16 residues. The CDR3 protein is CASSEGTANSGNTIYF. The CDR3 DNA is TGTGCCAGCAGTGAAGGGACAGCTAACTCTGGAAACACCATATATTTT.

The chain joins TRBV7-2 to TRBJ2-7; a weak D match, TRBD1 (8 bases). The V and J ends lost 6 bases and 3 bases respectively, with 18 bases between them. The CDR3 has 15 amino acids. Germline CDR1 reads SGHTA; CDR2 reads FQGNSA. The CDR3: CASSPGQGGLYEQYF. The CDR3 DNA follows: TGTGCCAGCAGTCCCGGACAGGGAGGGCTCTACGAGCAGTACTTC.

This clone was counted between two and nine times. CDR3 sequence: CSVGTGGGDGYTF. The CDR3 coding sequence is TGCAGCGTGGGCACAGGGGGTGGAGATGGCTACACCTTC. The chain employs TRBV29-1 and TRBJ1-2; the match to TRBD1 covers 8 bases. Germline loops: CDR1 SQVTM, CDR2 ANQGSEA. The J segment lost 6 bases and the V segment lost 6 bases, leaving 9 bases of the junction unmatched. The CDR3 runs 13 residues.

This rearrangement joins TRBV29-1 to TRBJ1-2, with 9 bases matching TRBD1. Germline CDR1 is SQVTM and CDR2 is ANQGSEA. The J segment lost 8 bases and the V segment lost 5 bases, leaving 9 bases of the junction unmatched. The length of the CDR3 is 13 residues. CDR3 sequence (DNA): TGCAGCGTTTTCCCACAGGGGGCGGGAGGCTACACCTTC. It translates to CSVFPQGAGGYTF.

CDR3 in amino acids: CASRDSNSPLHF. CDR3 in DNA: TGTGCCAGCAGGGACAGCAATTCACCCCTCCACTTT. The rearrangement links TRBV6-5 to TRBJ1-6; D might be TRBD1 (6 bases). The CDR3 consists of 12 residues. V lost 6 bases to trimming and J lost 7 bases, with 7 bases between them. Looked up from germline, CDR1 is MNHEY and CDR2 is SVGAGI.

The rearrangement joins TRBV24-1 to TRBJ2-1, with 10 bases identical to TRBD2. CDR1 is KGHDR, CDR2 SFDVKD, per germline. V was pared by 3 bases and J by 6 bases, with 4 bases of the junction left unmatched. The CDR3 length is 15 residues. The CDR3 DNA reads TGTGCCACCAGTGATGCTAGCGGGAGTCTCAATGAGCAGTTCTTC. Amino acid sequence: CATSDASGSLNEQFF.